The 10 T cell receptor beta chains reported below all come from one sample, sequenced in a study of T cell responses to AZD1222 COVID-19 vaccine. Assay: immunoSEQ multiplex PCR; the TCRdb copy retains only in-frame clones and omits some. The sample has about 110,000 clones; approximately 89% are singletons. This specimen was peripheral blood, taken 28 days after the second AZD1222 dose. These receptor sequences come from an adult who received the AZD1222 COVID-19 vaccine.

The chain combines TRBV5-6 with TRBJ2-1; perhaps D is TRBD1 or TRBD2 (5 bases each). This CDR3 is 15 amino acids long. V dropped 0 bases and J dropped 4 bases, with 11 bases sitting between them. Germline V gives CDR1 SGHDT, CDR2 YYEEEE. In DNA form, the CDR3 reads TGTGCCAGCAGCTTGGAGCAGGGCGGGTACAATGAGCAGTTCTTC. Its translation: CASSLEQGGYNEQFF.

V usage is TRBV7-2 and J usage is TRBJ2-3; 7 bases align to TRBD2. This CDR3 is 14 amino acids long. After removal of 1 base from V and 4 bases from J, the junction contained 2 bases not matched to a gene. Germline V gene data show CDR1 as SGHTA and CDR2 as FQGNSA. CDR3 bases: TGTGCCAGCAGCTTAGACGCGGGGGCAGATACGCAGTATTTT. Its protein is CASSLDAGADTQYF.

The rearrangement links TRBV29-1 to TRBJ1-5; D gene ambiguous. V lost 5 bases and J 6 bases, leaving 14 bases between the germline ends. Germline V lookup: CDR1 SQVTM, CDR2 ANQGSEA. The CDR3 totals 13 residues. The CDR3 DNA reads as TGCAGCGTTTGTGACACTATAGGTCAGCCCCAGCATTTT. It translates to CSVCDTIGQPQHF. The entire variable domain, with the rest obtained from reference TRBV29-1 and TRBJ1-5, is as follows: SAVISQKPSRDICQRGTSLTIQCQVDSQVTMMFWYRQQPGQSLTLIATANQGSEATYESGFVIDKFPISRPNLTFSTLTVSNMSPEDSSIYLCSVCDTIGQPQHFGDGTRLSIL.

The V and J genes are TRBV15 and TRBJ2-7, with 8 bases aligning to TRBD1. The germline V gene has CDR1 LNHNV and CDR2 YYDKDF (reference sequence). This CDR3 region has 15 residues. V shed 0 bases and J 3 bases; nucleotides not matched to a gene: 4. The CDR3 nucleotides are TGTGCCACCAGCAGAGACCGGGACAGGTTCTACGAGCAGTACTTC. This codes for CATSRDRDRFYEQYF.

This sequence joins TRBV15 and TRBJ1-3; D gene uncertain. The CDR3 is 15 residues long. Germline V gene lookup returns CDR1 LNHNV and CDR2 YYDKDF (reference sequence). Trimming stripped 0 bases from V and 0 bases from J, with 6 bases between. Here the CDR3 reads CATSRDYGSGNTIYF. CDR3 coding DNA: TGTGCCACCAGCAGAGATTACGGCTCTGGAAACACCATATATTTT.

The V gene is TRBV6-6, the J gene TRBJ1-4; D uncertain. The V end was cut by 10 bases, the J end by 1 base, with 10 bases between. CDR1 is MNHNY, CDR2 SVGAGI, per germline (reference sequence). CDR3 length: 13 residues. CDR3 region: CATLRQTNEKLFF. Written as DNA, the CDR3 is TGTGCCACCCTACGACAAACTAATGAAAAACTGTTTTTT.

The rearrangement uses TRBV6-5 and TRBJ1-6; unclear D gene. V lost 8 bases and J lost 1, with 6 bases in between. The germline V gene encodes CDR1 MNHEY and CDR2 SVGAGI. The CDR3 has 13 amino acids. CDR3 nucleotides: TGTGCCAGCTCAGGTTCCTATAATTCACCCCTCCACTTT. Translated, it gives CASSGSYNSPLHF.

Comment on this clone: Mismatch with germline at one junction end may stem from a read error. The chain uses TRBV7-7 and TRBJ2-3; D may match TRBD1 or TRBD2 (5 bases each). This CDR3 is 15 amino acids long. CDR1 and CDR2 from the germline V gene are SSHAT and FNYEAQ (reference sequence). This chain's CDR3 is CASSLGDSSTDTQYF. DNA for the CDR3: TGTGCTAGCAGCTTGGGGGATTCTAGCACAGATACGCAGTATTTT.

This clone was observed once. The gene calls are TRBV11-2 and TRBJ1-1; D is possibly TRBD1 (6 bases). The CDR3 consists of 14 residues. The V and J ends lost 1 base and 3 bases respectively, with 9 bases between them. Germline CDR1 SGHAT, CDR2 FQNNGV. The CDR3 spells CASSLVQGYTEAFF. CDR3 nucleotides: TGTGCCAGCAGCTTAGTTCAGGGGTACACTGAAGCTTTCTTT.

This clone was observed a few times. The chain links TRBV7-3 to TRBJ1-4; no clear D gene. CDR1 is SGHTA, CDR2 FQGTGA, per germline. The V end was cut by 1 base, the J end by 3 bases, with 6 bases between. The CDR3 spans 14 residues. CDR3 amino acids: CASSLNGPNEKLFF. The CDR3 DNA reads TGTGCCAGCAGCTTAAACGGTCCTAATGAAAAACTGTTTTTT.